The 10 T cell receptor beta chains below were found in one sample sequenced in a study of CD8+CD57+ T cells in acquired aplastic anemia. The template used for profiling TCR beta VDJ and CDR3 was genomic DNA. MiXCR, applied by TCRdb to the reads, yields one record per CDR3 protein. The data show fewer than 200,000 distinct CDR3 sequences, approximately 48% seen once. The sequenced patients had an expansion of CD8+CD57+ cells seen by flow cytometry. The specimen was sorted CD4+, CD8+, or CD8+CD57+ T cells (not recorded which) from PBMCs. The receptor set was obtained from a human donor with aplastic anemia.

The table lists this clonotype with many counts. The chain has TRBV3-1 and TRBJ2-5; D gene unclear. Trimming took off 0 bases at V and 5 bases at J, with 4 bases between the two ends. Germline-derived CDR1 and CDR2 are LGHDT and YNNKEL (reference sequence). The CDR3 is 12 residues long. DNA for the CDR3: TGTGCCAGCAGCCAAGAAGTGGAGACCCAGTACTTC. It yields the protein CASSQEVETQYF.

The chain uses TRBV7-8 and TRBJ2-1, with 7 bases matching TRBD2. The CDR3 loop spans 12 amino acids. Per germline, CDR1 SGHVS and CDR2 FQNEAQ. V trimming: 2 bases; J trimming: 11 bases; junction bases outside the gene matches: 3. The CDR3 region is CASSLPGLQQFF. The CDR3 DNA sequence: TGTGCCAGCAGCTTACCGGGACTACAGCAGTTCTTC.

This clonotype was found many times. The rearrangement joins TRBV6-1 to TRBJ1-6; D gene unclear. The V gene lost 3 bases and the J gene lost 10 bases, with 16 bases spanning the gap. The germline gives CDR1 MNHNS, CDR2 SASEGT. The CDR3 contains 15 residues. The CDR3 reads CASSEGNDGYSPLHF. The CDR3 bases are TGTGCCAGCAGTGAGGGAAATGATGGCTACTCACCCCTCCACTTT.

The rearrangement links TRBV4-2 to TRBJ1-6, with a tentative D call TRBD1 (5 bases). In germline, CDR1 is LGHNA, CDR2 YNFKEQ. The CDR3 loop spans 17 amino acids. The V end was cut by 4 bases, the J end by 8 bases, with 21 bases between. The DNA of the CDR3 is TGTGCCAGCAGCCTCACCCCCCGACAGCGACAGCATTCACCCCTCCACTTT. As protein: CASSLTPRQRQHSPLHF.

The rearrangement joins TRBV5-1 to TRBJ2-7, with D possibly being TRBD1 (6 bases). Trimming cost V 1 base and J 5 bases, with 10 bases left between them. This CDR3 has 13 residues. Germline V CDR1 and CDR2: SGHRS, YFSETQ. The CDR3 region is CASSLTGSNEQYF. The CDR3 nucleotides are TGCGCCAGCAGCTTGACAGGGTCCAACGAGCAGTACTTC.

This clonotype appeared many times. The gene calls are TRBV20-1 and TRBJ1-4; D not certain. The V and J ends lost 5 bases and 0 bases respectively, with 10 bases between them. This CDR3 is 14 amino acids long. Germline CDR1 DFQATT, CDR2 SNEGSKA (reference sequence). The CDR3 nucleotides are TGCAGTGCTCCACAGATATCAACTAATGAAAAACTGTTTTTT. This sequence encodes CSAPQISTNEKLFF.

The V and J genes are TRBV2 and TRBJ1-5, with D unresolved. Trimming took 5 bases from V and 7 from J, leaving 12 bases between them. The CDR3 sequence is 13 residues long. Germline values: CDR1 SNHLY, CDR2 FYNNEI. The CDR3 sequence: CASSPGLWQPQHF. CDR3 in DNA: TGTGCCAGCAGTCCCGGTCTTTGGCAGCCCCAGCATTTT.

V is TRBV7-9 and J is TRBJ2-2; perhaps TRBD1 as D (5 bases). Germline-derived CDR1 and CDR2 are SEHNR and FQNEAQ (reference sequence). Trimming removed 10 bases at V and 6 bases at J, with 18 bases between. There are 14 residues in the CDR3. DNA for the CDR3: TGTGCCACCAAGGATAAGGGGAAGGCCGGGGAGCTGTTTTTT. Its translation: CATKDKGKAGELFF.

The J gene is TRBJ1-5, the V gene TRBV7-2; 7 positions agree with TRBD1. Germline V gives CDR1 SGHTA, CDR2 FQGNSA. Trimming cost V 6 bases and J 5 bases; bases outside gene matches: 4. This CDR3 contains 13 residues. The CDR3: CASSYDRDQPQHF. In DNA, the CDR3 is TGTGCCAGCAGTTACGACAGGGATCAGCCCCAGCATTTT. Together with reference TRBV7-2 and TRBJ1-5, the CDR3 gives the full variable domain: GAGVSQSPSNKVTEKGKDVELRCDPISGHTALYWYRQSLGQGLEFLIYFQGNSAPDKSGLPSDRFSAERTGGSVSTLTIQRTQQEDSAVYLCASSYDRDQPQHFGDGTRLSIL.

J is TRBJ2-5 and V is TRBV5-1; D is ambiguous. Germline CDR1 is SGHRS and CDR2 is YFSETQ. The CDR3 is 18 amino acids. Trimming removed 0 bases at V and 6 bases at J, with 24 bases between. CDR3 bases: TGCGCCAGCAGCTTGGAGGGTCAGGCGGACGCTGAGGCTAAGACCCAGTACTTC. Encoded protein: CASSLEGQADAEAKTQYF.